This T cell receptor (beta chain) comes out of a study of CD8 T cells in ankylosing spondylitis. Study results and limitations: Typical of ankylosing spondylitis blood, it appeared, was a TCR beta motif of under 10 highly homologous variants.

For TCR beta, libraries came from quantitative 5'-RACE with molecular barcodes. One entry per CDR3 protein, called by TCRdb with MiXCR from the 5' RACE reads. The table shows nearly 350,000 distinct CDR3 sequences, with roughly 14% occurring only once. The CDR3 covers 13 residues. V lost 4 bases and J 7 bases, leaving 14 bases between the germline ends. Per germline, CDR1 SGHRS and CDR2 YFSETQ. This clonotype was seen at least ten times. Its specificity is unknown. The genes are TRBV5-1 and TRBJ1-1; D ambiguous. Input material: blood, either unsorted or a sorted T cell fraction (not recorded which). The TCR originated in a male donor with ankylosing spondylitis or in good health (not recorded which). CDR3: CASSQIQEGEAFF. The CDR3, as DNA: TGCGCCAGCAGCCAGATCCAGGAGGGTGAAGCTTTCTTT. The full variable domain, its missing parts supplied by reference TRBV5-1 and TRBJ1-1, is KAGVTQTPRYLIKTRGQQVTLSCSPISGHRSVSWYQQTPGQGLQFLFEYFSETQRNKGNFPGRFSGRQFSNSRSEMNVSTLELGDSALYLCASSQIQEGEAFFGQGTRLTVV.